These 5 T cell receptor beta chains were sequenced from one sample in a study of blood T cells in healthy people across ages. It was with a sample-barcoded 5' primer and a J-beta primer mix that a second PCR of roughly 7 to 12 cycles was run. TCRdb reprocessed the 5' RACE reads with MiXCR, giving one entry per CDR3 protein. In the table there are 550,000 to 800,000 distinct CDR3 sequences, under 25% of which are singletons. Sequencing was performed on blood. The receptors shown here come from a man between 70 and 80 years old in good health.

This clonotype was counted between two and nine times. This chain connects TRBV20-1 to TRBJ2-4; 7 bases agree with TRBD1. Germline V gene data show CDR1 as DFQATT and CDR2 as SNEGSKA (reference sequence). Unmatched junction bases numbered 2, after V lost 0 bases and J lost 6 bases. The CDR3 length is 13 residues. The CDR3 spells CSARDNRGNIQYF. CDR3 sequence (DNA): TGCAGTGCTAGAGACAACAGGGGAAACATTCAGTACTTC.

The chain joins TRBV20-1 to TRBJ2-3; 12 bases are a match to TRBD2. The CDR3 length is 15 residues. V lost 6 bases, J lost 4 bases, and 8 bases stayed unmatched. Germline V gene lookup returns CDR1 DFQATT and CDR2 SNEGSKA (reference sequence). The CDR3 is CSALPSSGRADTQYF. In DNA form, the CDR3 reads TGCAGTGCCCTACCGTCTAGCGGGAGGGCAGATACGCAGTATTTT.

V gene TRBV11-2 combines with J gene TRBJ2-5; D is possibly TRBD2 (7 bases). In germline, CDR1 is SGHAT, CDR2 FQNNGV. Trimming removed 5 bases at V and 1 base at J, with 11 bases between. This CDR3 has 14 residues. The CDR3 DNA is TGTGCCAGCAGCGTAAGGGGGGGCCAAGAGACCCAGTACTTC. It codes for CASSVRGGQETQYF.

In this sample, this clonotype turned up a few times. The CDR3 region has the DNA TGTGCCAGCAGCATATGGACAGGGGACATTCAGTACTTC. It yields the protein CASSIWTGDIQYF. The chain recombines TRBV7-2 with TRBJ2-4; 9 bases are shared with TRBD1. V shed 5 bases and J 8 bases; nucleotides not matched to a gene: 4. This CDR3 comprises 13 residues. From germline, CDR1 is SGHTA and CDR2 FQGNSA.

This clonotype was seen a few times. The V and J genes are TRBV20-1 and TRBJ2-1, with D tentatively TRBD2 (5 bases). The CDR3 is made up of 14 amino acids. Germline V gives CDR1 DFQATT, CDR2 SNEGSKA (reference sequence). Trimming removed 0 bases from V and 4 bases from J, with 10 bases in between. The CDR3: CSARDKLVYNEQFF. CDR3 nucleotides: TGCAGTGCTAGAGATAAACTAGTATACAATGAGCAGTTCTTC.